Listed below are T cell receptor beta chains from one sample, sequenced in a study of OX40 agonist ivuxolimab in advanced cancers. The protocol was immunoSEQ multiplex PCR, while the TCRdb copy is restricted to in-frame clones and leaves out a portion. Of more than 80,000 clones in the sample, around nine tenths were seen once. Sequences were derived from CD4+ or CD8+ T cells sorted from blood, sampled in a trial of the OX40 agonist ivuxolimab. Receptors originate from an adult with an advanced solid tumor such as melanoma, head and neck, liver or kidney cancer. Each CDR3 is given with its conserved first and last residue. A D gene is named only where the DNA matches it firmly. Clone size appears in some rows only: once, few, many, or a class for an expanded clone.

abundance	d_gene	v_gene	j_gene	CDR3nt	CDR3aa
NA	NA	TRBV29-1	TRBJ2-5	TGCAGCGTTGACCCAACCGAAGGGGCGGTGCAGACCCAGTACTTC	CSVDPTEGAVQTQYF
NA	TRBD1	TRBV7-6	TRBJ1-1	TGTGCCAGCAGCGACGGGACAGGGGATACTGAAGCTTTCTTT	CASSDGTGDTEAFF
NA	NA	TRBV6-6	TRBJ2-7	TGTGCCAGCAGCCCGGACACCTACTCCTACGAGCAGTACTTC	CASSPDTYSYEQYF
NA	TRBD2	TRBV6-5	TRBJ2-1	TGTGCCAGCAGGAGGGGACTAGCGGGTTACAATGAGCAGTTCTTC	CASRRGLAGYNEQFF
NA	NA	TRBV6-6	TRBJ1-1	TGTGCCAGCAGTTACAGGGAGACTGAAGCTTTCTTT	CASSYRETEAFF
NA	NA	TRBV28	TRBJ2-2	TGTGCCAGCTGTATCTTGAACACCGGGGAGCTGTTTTTT	CASCILNTGELFF
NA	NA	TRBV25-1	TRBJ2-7	TGTGCCAGTCGACAGAGCTCCTACGAGCAGTACTTC	CASRQSSYEQYF
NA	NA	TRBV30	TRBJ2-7	TGTGCCTGGAGTGTACTTGGGCGGTACTACGAGCAGTACTTC	CAWSVLGRYYEQYF
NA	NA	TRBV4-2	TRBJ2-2	TGTGCCAGCAGCCGCCCGGGAACGAACACCGGGGAGCTGTTTTTT	CASSRPGTNTGELFF
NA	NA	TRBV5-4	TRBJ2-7	TGTGCCAGCAGCTCCAGGACGGGGAGCTACGAGCAGTACTTC	CASSSRTGSYEQYF
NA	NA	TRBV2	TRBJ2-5	TGTGCCAGCAGCCGGGACCGCCAAGAGACCCAGTACTTC	CASSRDRQETQYF
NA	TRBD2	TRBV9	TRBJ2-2	TGTGCCAGCAGCGCCAGACTAGCGGCCACGAACACCGGGGAGCTGTTTTTT	CASSARLAATNTGELFF
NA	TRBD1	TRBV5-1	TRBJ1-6	TGCGCCAGCAGCTTGGACGCAGGACAGGGGGGTTCACCCCTCCACTTT	CASSLDAGQGGSPLHF
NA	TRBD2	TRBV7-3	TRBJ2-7	TGTGCCAGCAGCCAGAGAGCGGGAGGCGAGCAGTACTTC	CASSQRAGGEQYF
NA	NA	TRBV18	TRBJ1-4	TGTGCCAGCTCCCCTGGTGAGGGGAGTAATGAAAAACTGTTTTTT	CASSPGEGSNEKLFF
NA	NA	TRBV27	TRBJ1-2	TGTGCCAGCAGTTCCTCCGAGGGGGAGCTCTATGGCTACACCTTC	CASSSSEGELYGYTF
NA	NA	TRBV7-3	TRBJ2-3	TGTGCCAGCAGCCTCGTAGGGGACACAGATACGCAGTATTTT	CASSLVGDTDTQYF
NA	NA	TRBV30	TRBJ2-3	TGTGCCTGGACGGGACTGCGAAGCACAGATACGCAGTATTTT	CAWTGLRSTDTQYF
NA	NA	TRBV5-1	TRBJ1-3	TGCGCCAGCAGCCGAGTAGGATCTGGAAACACCATATATTTT	CASSRVGSGNTIYF
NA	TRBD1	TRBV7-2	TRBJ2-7	TGTGCCAGCAGCTCGGGACAGAACTACGAGCAGTACTTC	CASSSGQNYEQYF
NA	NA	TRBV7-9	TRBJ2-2	TGTGCCAGCAGCTTAGAGGCAGGGGCATTTTCCACCGGGGAGCTGTTTTTT	CASSLEAGAFSTGELFF
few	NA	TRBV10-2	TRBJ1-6	TGCGCCAGCAGTCCAGCGGGGAATTCACCCCTCCACTTT	CASSPAGNSPLHF
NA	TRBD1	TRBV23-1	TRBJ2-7	TGCGCCAGCAGTCAATCCGAGGACAGGGGGCGTTGGTGTAGGCGGATCCTCTCCTACGAGCAGTACTTC	CASSQSEDRGRWCRRILSYEQYF
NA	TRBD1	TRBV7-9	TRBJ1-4	TGTGCCAGCAGCTTGACAGGGGGCACTAATGAAAAACTGTTTTTT	CASSLTGGTNEKLFF
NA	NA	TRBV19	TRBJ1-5	TGTGCCAGTAGTATAGATCAAGAATCAGCCCAGCATTTT	CASSIDQESAQHF
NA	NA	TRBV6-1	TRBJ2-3	TGTGCCAGCAGTGAGGTATATGGCACAGATACGCAGTATTTT	CASSEVYGTDTQYF
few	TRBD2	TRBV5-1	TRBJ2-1	TGCGCCAGCGGAGAGCGGGGAGCTGAGCAGTTCTTC	CASGERGAEQFF
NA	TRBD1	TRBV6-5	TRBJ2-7	TGTGCCAGCAGTTACCTCCGGGACAGGGGGCCCTGGGAGCAGTACTTC	CASSYLRDRGPWEQYF
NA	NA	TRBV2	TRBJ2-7	TGTGCCAGCAGCCTCGGCGGGGTACTCCACGAGCAGTACTTC	CASSLGGVLHEQYF
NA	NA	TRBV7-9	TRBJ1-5	TGTGCCAGCAGCTTAGCGGGGCAGCCCCAGCATTTT	CASSLAGQPQHF
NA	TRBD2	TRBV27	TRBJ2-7	TGTGCCAGCAGTTCATTTTGGACTAGCGGGAGCTCCTACGAGCAGTACTTC	CASSSFWTSGSSYEQYF
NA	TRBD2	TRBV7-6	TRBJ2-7	TGTGCCAGCAGCACTAGCGGGAGGGTCTCCTACGAGCAGTACTTC	CASSTSGRVSYEQYF
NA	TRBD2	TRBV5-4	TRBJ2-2	TGTGCCGCGGGCCCGGGGGGGACTAGGGACTACGGGGAGCTGTTTTTT	CAAGPGGTRDYGELFF
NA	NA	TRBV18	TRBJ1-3	TGTGCCAGCTCACCATCCGGACGGGGCTCTGGAAACACCATATATTTT	CASSPSGRGSGNTIYF
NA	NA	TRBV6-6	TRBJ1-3	TGTGCCAGCAGTAGTAACGGACACTCTGGAAACACCATATATTTT	CASSSNGHSGNTIYF
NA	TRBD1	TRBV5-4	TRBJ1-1	TGTGCCAGCAGCTCCCAGACAGGGACTGAAGCTTTCTTT	CASSSQTGTEAFF
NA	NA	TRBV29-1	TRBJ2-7	TGCAGCGGTCTCTCCGGTGTAGAGCAGTACTTC	CSGLSGVEQYF
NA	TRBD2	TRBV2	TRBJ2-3	TGTGCCAGCAGTGAAGAGCGGGGCGGAGATACGCAGTATTTT	CASSEERGGDTQYF
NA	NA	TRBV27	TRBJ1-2	TGTGCCAGCAGTTTAAGGGCGGGGAGCAGCTATGGCTACACCTTC	CASSLRAGSSYGYTF
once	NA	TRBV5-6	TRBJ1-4	TGTGCCAGCAGCTTGTTGAGTCAGCCAACAACTAATGAAAAACTGTTTTTT	CASSLLSQPTTNEKLFF
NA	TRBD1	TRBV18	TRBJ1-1	TGTGCCAGCTCCCTACCACAGGGGGCTAAGTTTGAAGCTTTCTTT	CASSLPQGAKFEAFF
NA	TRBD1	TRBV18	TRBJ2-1	TGTGCCAGCTCACCACTTAGGGCAGGGGGCGCAAAGGTCGACTACAATGAGCAGTTCTTC	CASSPLRAGGAKVDYNEQFF
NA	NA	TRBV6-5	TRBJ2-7	TGTGCCAGCAGTTACCGAGACACTCGTCAGTACGAGCAGTACTTC	CASSYRDTRQYEQYF
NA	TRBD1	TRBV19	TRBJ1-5	TGTGCCAGTAGTACGGGACAGGGAGAGCATCAGCCCCAGCATTTT	CASSTGQGEHQPQHF
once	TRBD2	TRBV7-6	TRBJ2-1	TGTGCCAGCAGCCTCAGCGGGAGGGGACAGGACAATGAGCAGTTCTTC	CASSLSGRGQDNEQFF
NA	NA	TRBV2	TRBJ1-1	TGTGCCAGCAGTCAGCTCAACACTGAAGCTTTCTTT	CASSQLNTEAFF
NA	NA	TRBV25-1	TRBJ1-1	TGTGCCAGCAGTGAATATTTAACGGCTTTCTTT	CASSEYLTAFF
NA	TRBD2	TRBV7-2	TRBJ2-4	TGTGCCAGCAGCTTAGGGTTAGCGGGGGTAGCCAAAAACATTCAGTACTTC	CASSLGLAGVAKNIQYF
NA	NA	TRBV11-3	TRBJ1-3	TGTGCCAGCAGCAGAACCTCTGGAAACACCATATATTTT	CASSRTSGNTIYF
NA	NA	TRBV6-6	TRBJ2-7	TGTGCCAGCAGTTACTCGCCTCAGGGGCCCTACGAGCAGTACTTC	CASSYSPQGPYEQYF
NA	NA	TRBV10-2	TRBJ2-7	TGCGCCAGCAGTGAGGGGTTGTCGGTCTCCTACGAGCAGTACTTC	CASSEGLSVSYEQYF
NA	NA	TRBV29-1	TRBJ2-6	TGCAGCGTTGATTTTTCGGGTACTGGGGCCAACGTCCTGACTTTC	CSVDFSGTGANVLTF
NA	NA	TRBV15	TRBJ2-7	TGTGCCACCAGCAGAGCCCTGACAGAAAACTACGAGCAGTACTTC	CATSRALTENYEQYF
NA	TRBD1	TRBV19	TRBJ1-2	TGTGCCAACCCGACAGGGTGCTGGACCTTC	CANPTGCWTF
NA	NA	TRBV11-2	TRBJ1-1	TGTGCCAGCAGCCCTCCGGGGCAGCGGACTGAAGCTTTCTTT	CASSPPGQRTEAFF